One sample yielded the 16 T cell receptor beta chains listed below, sequenced in a study of T cell responses to AZD1222 COVID-19 vaccine. Only in-frame clones appear in the TCRdb table, and some are missing; sequencing was by immunoSEQ multiplex PCR. The profile shows 150,000 to 200,000 clones, around nine tenths of them singletons. Sequencing was performed on peripheral blood, taken 28 days after the second AZD1222 dose. The receptors here all came from an adult who received the AZD1222 COVID-19 vaccine.

The table lists this clone with a count of one. This chain links TRBV18 with TRBJ1-1; D unresolved. The V end lost 0 bases, the J end lost 4 bases, and 12 bases lay between the germline ends. Per the germline V gene, CDR1 is KGHSH and CDR2 is LQKENI. This CDR3 is built from 15 residues. The CDR3 loop reads CASSPPLGIGTEAFF. DNA for the CDR3: TGTGCCAGCTCACCACCGTTGGGGATCGGCACTGAAGCTTTCTTT.

In its sample, this clone was seen once. V is TRBV30 and J is TRBJ2-3, with 7 nucleotides matching TRBD2. The CDR3 length is 15 residues. The ends lost 3 bases at V and 2 bases at J; junction bases unmatched: 8. Germline values: CDR1 GTSNPN, CDR2 SVGIG (reference sequence). The CDR3 reads CAWSPGLVFTDTQYF. DNA for the CDR3: TGTGCCTGGAGCCCCGGACTAGTTTTCACAGATACGCAGTATTTT.

The chain couples TRBV15 to TRBJ1-4, with D unclear. The CDR3 covers 15 residues. Germline V CDR1 and CDR2: LNHNV, YYDKDF (reference sequence). The V end was cut by 4 bases, the J end by 8 bases, with 17 bases between. The CDR3 DNA follows: TGTGCCACCAGCACCCTGGCCGGTTTTCGGGAAAAACTGTTTTTT. This sequence encodes CATSTLAGFREKLFF.

This clone was observed a single time. The rearrangement joins TRBV18 to TRBJ1-5; D is unresolved. V was cut by 6 bases and J by 7 bases, with 13 bases left in between. Per the germline V gene, CDR1 is KGHSH and CDR2 is LQKENI. The CDR3 is 13 amino acids. CDR3 sequence reads: CASSLGPQQPQHF. CDR3 sequence (DNA): TGTGCCAGCTCGCTAGGTCCCCAACAGCCCCAGCATTTT. The full variable domain, its missing parts supplied by reference TRBV18 and TRBJ1-5, is NAGVMQNPRHLVRRRGQEARLRCSPMKGHSHVYWYRQLPEEGLKFMVYLQKENIIDESGMPKERFSAEFPKEGPSILRIQQVVRGDSAAYFCASSLGPQQPQHFGDGTRLSIL.

The genes are TRBV7-9 and TRBJ1-6; D is unresolved. The CDR3 runs to 18 residues. The germline V gene encodes CDR1 SEHNR and CDR2 FQNEAQ (reference sequence). V gave up 5 bases and J gave up 0 bases, with 17 bases separating them. The CDR3 reads CASSPDLVRSSYNSPLHF. In nucleotides, the CDR3 is TGTGCCAGCAGCCCCGATTTGGTCCGGAGCTCCTATAATTCACCCCTCCACTTT.

The V call is TRBV30, the J call TRBJ2-1, with D maybe TRBD2 (6 bases). CDR3 length equals 14 residues. V was clipped by 2 bases and J by 4 bases, with 12 bases between them. Looked up from germline, CDR1 is GTSNPN and CDR2 is SVGIG (reference sequence). CDR3 in DNA: TGTGCCTGGAGTCCGGGAGCAGGTTACAATGAGCAGTTCTTC. This codes for CAWSPGAGYNEQFF.

The V and J genes are TRBV18 and TRBJ2-1; 8 bases map to TRBD1. The germline V gene has CDR1 KGHSH and CDR2 LQKENI. This CDR3 region has 15 residues. J lost 11 bases, V lost 0 bases, and 9 bases had no gene match. CDR3: CASSPPRTGHLKQFF. CDR3 coding DNA: TGTGCCAGCTCACCACCAAGGACAGGGCATCTAAAGCAGTTCTTC.

This clone has just one count. This sequence joins TRBV30 and TRBJ1-4; D gene ambiguous. The CDR3 spans 13 residues. Germline CDR1 GTSNPN, CDR2 SVGIG (reference sequence). With 0 bases removed from V and 5 bases from J, the gap between germline ends came to 7 bases. In DNA form, the CDR3 reads TGTGCCTGGAGTGTCCGGGGAAATGAAAAACTGTTTTTT. Translated: CAWSVRGNEKLFF.

This chain joins TRBV14 and TRBJ2-7; TRBD2 aligns across 14 bases. Germline V gene data show CDR1 as SGHDN and CDR2 as FVKESK. The CDR3 has 17 amino acids. J gave up 3 bases and V 2 bases, and 6 bases lay outside the gene matches. The CDR3 sequence is CASSQWTSGGLSYEQYF. The CDR3 DNA sequence: TGTGCCAGCAGCCAATGGACTAGCGGGGGGTTAAGCTACGAGCAGTACTTC.

This chain uses TRBV2 with TRBJ1-5; D unclear. Germline lookup yields CDR1 SNHLY and CDR2 FYNNEI. V shed 7 bases and J shed 7 bases, with 20 bases lying between them. The CDR3 is made up of 15 amino acids. The CDR3: CASTPDGLEEQPQHF. CDR3 sequence (DNA): TGTGCCAGCACTCCGGACGGTCTTGAGGAACAGCCCCAGCATTTT.

CDR3 loop: CASSLYRAGGEKLFF. The CDR3 coding sequence is TGTGCCAGCAGCCTCTACAGGGCGGGCGGTGAAAAACTGTTTTTT. The chain combines TRBV5-8 with TRBJ1-4; D is possibly TRBD1 (6 bases). Trimming took off 4 bases at V and 7 bases at J, with 17 bases between the two ends. Germline assignment: CDR1 SGHTS and CDR2 YDEGEE. This CDR3 spans 15 amino acids. The full variable domain, rest sourced from reference TRBV5-8 and TRBJ1-4, is EAGVTQSPTHLIKTRGQQATLRCSPISGHTSVYWYQQALGLGLQFLLWYDEGEERNRGNFPPRFSGRQFPNYSSELNVNALELEDSALYLCASSLYRAGGEKLFFGSGTQLSVL.

V is TRBV7-6 and J is TRBJ2-5, with D unclear. This CDR3 is built from 13 residues. Germline loops: CDR1 SGHVS, CDR2 FNYEAQ. Trimming removed 1 base from V and 1 base from J, with 4 bases in between. CDR3 nucleotides: TGTGCCAGCAGCTTAGGGTCCCAAGAGACCCAGTACTTC. It encodes CASSLGSQETQYF.

The chain carries TRBV29-1 and TRBJ1-1; D unclear. Germline CDR1 is SQVTM and CDR2 is ANQGSEA. V lost 5 bases and J lost 2, with 15 bases in between. This CDR3 contains 14 residues. Here the CDR3 reads CSVQKGLYNTEAFF. CDR3 DNA sequence: TGCAGCGTTCAGAAAGGGCTCTATAACACTGAAGCTTTCTTT.

This chain uses TRBV27 with TRBJ1-5; TRBD1 matches 7 bases. The V and J ends lost 6 bases and 3 bases, in that order; junction bases with no gene match: 2. The germline CDR1 and CDR2 sequences are MNHEY and SMNVEV (reference sequence). This CDR3 has 13 amino acids. As DNA, the CDR3 is TGTGCCAGCAGGGGACAGATCAATCAGCCCCAGCATTTT. Its protein is CASRGQINQPQHF.

The rearrangement uses TRBV4-2 and TRBJ1-1; D remains unclear. Germline CDR1 is LGHNA and CDR2 is YNFKEQ. Trimming left V 3 bases short and J 0 bases short, with 11 bases between. This CDR3 is 15 amino acids long. The CDR3 loop is CASSQESQLNTEAFF. In DNA, the CDR3 is TGTGCCAGCAGCCAGGAGTCACAGCTGAACACTGAAGCTTTCTTT.

The gene calls are TRBV4-1 and TRBJ2-3; 8 bases map to TRBD1. The CDR3 totals 15 residues. Germline values: CDR1 MGHRA, CDR2 YSYEKL. The V and J ends lost 7 bases and 4 bases, in that order; junction bases with no gene match: 10. The CDR3 region is CASTTGVLGPDTQYF. The CDR3 bases are TGCGCCAGCACGACAGGGGTGCTGGGACCAGATACGCAGTATTTT.